Listed below are T cell receptor beta chains from one sample, sequenced in a study of T cell changes during pregnancy in multiple sclerosis. Using immunoSEQ multiplex PCR, the repertoire was profiled, and TCRdb retains in-frame clones only, with some absent. Here the sample spans about 89,000 clones, around 94% being singletons. Sequenced material: peripheral blood, taken after pregnancy. All receptors come from a female donor in good health, enrolled as a control in a pregnancy study. Each CDR3 is given with its conserved first and last residue. The D gene is left open where the match is weak. Clone size is not always given. Where it is, it says once, few, many or a class for expanded clones.

TRBJ1-5	-	-	TRBV25-1	TGTGCCAGCAGTGGAGGGCTTAGGAATCAGCCCCAGCATTTT	CASSGGLRNQPQHF
TRBJ2-1	-	-	TRBV7-2	TGTGCCAGCAGCTTGGGGAGATCCTACAATGAGCAGTTCTTC	CASSLGRSYNEQFF
TRBJ2-1	-	-	TRBV21-1	TGTGCCCCGACAGATTACAATGAGCAGTTCTTC	CAPTDYNEQFF
TRBJ2-7	TRBD2	-	TRBV4-1	TGCGCCAGCACCCCACTCGGGACTAGCGGGAGTCCCCTCGATGGCGAGCAGTACTTC	CASTPLGTSGSPLDGEQYF
TRBJ2-5	-	-	TRBV20-1	TGCAGTGCTATGTCCGGGGAGACCCAGTACTTC	CSAMSGETQYF
TRBJ1-5	-	-	TRBV9	TGTGCCAGCAGCGTAGATCCGGATCAGCCCCAGCATTTT	CASSVDPDQPQHF
TRBJ1-1	-	-	TRBV15	TGTGCCACCAGCAGAGAAATCCGGAACACTGAAGCTTTCTTT	CATSREIRNTEAFF
TRBJ2-2	-	once	TRBV9	TGTGCCAGCAGCGCCCCGGGACTTTCGAACACCGGGGAGCTGTTTTTT	CASSAPGLSNTGELFF
TRBJ1-5	-	-	TRBV4-1	TGCGCCAGCAGCCATAGACACGGCCAGCCCCAGCATTTT	CASSHRHGQPQHF
TRBJ2-1	-	-	TRBV6-6	TGTGCCAGCAGTTACGGCACTAACAACAATGAGCAGTTCTTC	CASSYGTNNNEQFF
TRBJ2-3	TRBD2	few	TRBV6-1	TGTGCCAGCAGTGAACTAGCGGGAGCAGATACGCAGTATTTT	CASSELAGADTQYF
TRBJ2-7	-	-	TRBV5-4	TGTGCCAGCAGCTTGAAGGGAGCCTACGAGCAGTACTTC	CASSLKGAYEQYF
TRBJ2-7	TRBD1	once	TRBV6-5	TGTGCCAGCAGCAGGGACAGGGGGCACTACGAGCAGTACTTC	CASSRDRGHYEQYF
TRBJ2-7	TRBD2	-	TRBV5-1	TGCGCCAGCAGTGAAGATAGCGGGGCCGCCGAGCAGTACTTC	CASSEDSGAAEQYF
TRBJ1-5	TRBD1	-	TRBV19	TGTGCCAGTAGTACCGACAGGGATTGGCAGCCCCAGCATTTT	CASSTDRDWQPQHF
TRBJ2-7	-	-	TRBV6-5	TGTGCCAGCAGTTACTCGGGCAGGGCAGAAGAGCAGTACTTC	CASSYSGRAEEQYF
TRBJ2-1	-	-	TRBV28	TGTGCCAGCAGTTGGACAGGAGGGACCTACAATGAGCAGTTCTTC	CASSWTGGTYNEQFF
TRBJ1-5	-	few	TRBV7-8	TGTGCCAGCAGCGCAGGACAGTTTCAGCCCCAGCATTTT	CASSAGQFQPQHF
TRBJ1-2	-	-	TRBV21-1	TGTGCCAGCAGCAAAGCCGCAGGGGACAACTATGGCTACACCTTC	CASSKAAGDNYGYTF
TRBJ2-7	TRBD2	once	TRBV29-1	TGCAGCGTTGAAGATGGGGAAGCGGGAGTCGTCAGCTCCTACGAGCAGTACTTC	CSVEDGEAGVVSSYEQYF
TRBJ2-1	TRBD1	-	TRBV7-7	TGTGCCAGCAGCCAAGAACGACAGGGAAAACAGTTCTTC	CASSQERQGKQFF
TRBJ2-3	TRBD1	-	TRBV29-1	TGCAGCGCGGACAGGGGAACAGATACGCAGTATTTT	CSADRGTDTQYF
TRBJ2-1	-	-	TRBV2	TGTGCCAGCGGGAGTAGTTACAATGAGCAGTTCTTC	CASGSSYNEQFF
TRBJ2-7	-	-	TRBV7-6	TGTGCCAGCAGCTTAGCGGGAGTCCTAAACGAGCAGTACTTC	CASSLAGVLNEQYF
TRBJ2-3	TRBD2	-	TRBV5-1	TGCGCCAGCAGCTTCAACCCGGGACTAGCGGGGCCAAGCACAGATACGCAGTATTTT	CASSFNPGLAGPSTDTQYF
TRBJ1-1	-	-	TRBV18	TGTGCCAGCTCGTGGGGGCGGACTGAAGCTTTCTTT	CASSWGRTEAFF
TRBJ2-1	TRBD2	-	TRBV10-3	TGTGCCATCAGTGACCCCCCGAGCGGGAGAGGCTATGAGCAGTTCTTC	CAISDPPSGRGYEQFF
TRBJ2-7	-	-	TRBV7-2	TGTGCCAGCAGTCCCTCCTCCTACGAGCAGTACTTC	CASSPSSYEQYF
TRBJ1-1	-	-	TRBV2	TGTGCCACCCGAGAGAACACTGAAGCTTTCTTT	CATRENTEAFF
TRBJ2-7	-	-	TRBV28	TGTGCCAGCAGCCACCAGGACAGCGAGCAGTACTTC	CASSHQDSEQYF
TRBJ2-3	-	-	TRBV11-2	TGTGCCAGCAGCTTAGGTCCGTACGGGGAGGATACGCAGTATTTT	CASSLGPYGEDTQYF
TRBJ2-2	TRBD2	-	TRBV6-4	TGTGCCAGCAGTGATTCCGACCTAGCGGCAAACACCGGGGAGCTGTTTTTT	CASSDSDLAANTGELFF
TRBJ1-4	TRBD1	-	TRBV28	TGTGCCAGCAGTTCGGGACAGACGAATGAAAAACTGTTTTTT	CASSSGQTNEKLFF
TRBJ2-7	-	-	TRBV10-3	TGTGCCATCAGTGTATGGCAGGACTCCTACGAGCAGTACTTC	CAISVWQDSYEQYF
TRBJ2-7	TRBD1	-	TRBV11-2	TGTGCCAGCAGCTACCGGACAGGGGAGATTGGCTACGAGCAGTACTTC	CASSYRTGEIGYEQYF
TRBJ1-5	-	-	TRBV6-1	TGTGCCAGCACCAGAAAGTCAGGGAACAATCAGCCCCAGCATTTT	CASTRKSGNNQPQHF
TRBJ2-1	TRBD2	-	TRBV27	TGTGCCAGCAGTTTAAGTCTAGCGGGAAACAATGAGCAGTTCTTC	CASSLSLAGNNEQFF
TRBJ1-2	TRBD1	-	TRBV5-1	TGCGCCAGCACCACTACAGGGGGCGCGTTTGATGGCTACACCTTC	CASTTTGGAFDGYTF
TRBJ2-3	-	-	TRBV5-8	TGTGCCAGCAGCTTGCTTTCCACAGATACGCAGTATTTT	CASSLLSTDTQYF
TRBJ2-4	-	-	TRBV7-2	TGTGCCAGCAGCTTAGGACTGGCCAACATTCAGTACTTC	CASSLGLANIQYF
TRBJ1-4	-	-	TRBV5-1	TGCGCCAGCAGCTTGGTCCCAGGGGTTACTAATGAAAAACTGTTTTTT	CASSLVPGVTNEKLFF
TRBJ2-7	-	-	TRBV5-1	TGCGCCAGCAGACCAGGGGGGTCCTACGAGCAGTACTTC	CASRPGGSYEQYF
TRBJ1-5	TRBD1	once	TRBV2	TGTGCCAGCAGTGGGACAGGGGGAAGCAATCAGCCCCAGCATTTT	CASSGTGGSNQPQHF